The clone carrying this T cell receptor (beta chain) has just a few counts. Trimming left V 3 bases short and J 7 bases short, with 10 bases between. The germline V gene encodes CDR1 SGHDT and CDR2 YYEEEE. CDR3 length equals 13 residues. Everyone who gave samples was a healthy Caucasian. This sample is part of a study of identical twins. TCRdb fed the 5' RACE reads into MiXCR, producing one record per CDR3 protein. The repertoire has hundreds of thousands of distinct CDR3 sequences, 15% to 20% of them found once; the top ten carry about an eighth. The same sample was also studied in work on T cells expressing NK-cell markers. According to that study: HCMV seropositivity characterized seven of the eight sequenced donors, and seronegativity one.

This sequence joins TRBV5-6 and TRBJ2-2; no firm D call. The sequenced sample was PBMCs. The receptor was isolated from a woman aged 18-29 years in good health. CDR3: CASSYVSVGELFF. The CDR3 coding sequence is TGTGCCAGCAGCTACGTCTCGGTCGGGGAGCTGTTTTTT.